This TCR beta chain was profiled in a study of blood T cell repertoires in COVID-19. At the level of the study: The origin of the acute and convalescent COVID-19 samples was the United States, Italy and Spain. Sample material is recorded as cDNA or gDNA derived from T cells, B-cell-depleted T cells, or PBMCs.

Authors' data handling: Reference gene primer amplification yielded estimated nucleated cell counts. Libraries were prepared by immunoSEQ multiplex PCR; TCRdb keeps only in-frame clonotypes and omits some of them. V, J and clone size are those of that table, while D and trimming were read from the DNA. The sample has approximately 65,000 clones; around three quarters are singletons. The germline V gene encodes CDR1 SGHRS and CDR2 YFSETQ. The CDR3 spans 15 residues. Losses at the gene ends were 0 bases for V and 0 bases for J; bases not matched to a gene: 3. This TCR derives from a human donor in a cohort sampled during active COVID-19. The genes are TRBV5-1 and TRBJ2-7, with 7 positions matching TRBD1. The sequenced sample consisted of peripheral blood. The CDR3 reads CASSLVGQSSYEQYF. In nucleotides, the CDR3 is TGCGCCAGCAGCTTGGTGGGACAGAGCTCCTACGAGCAGTACTTC.